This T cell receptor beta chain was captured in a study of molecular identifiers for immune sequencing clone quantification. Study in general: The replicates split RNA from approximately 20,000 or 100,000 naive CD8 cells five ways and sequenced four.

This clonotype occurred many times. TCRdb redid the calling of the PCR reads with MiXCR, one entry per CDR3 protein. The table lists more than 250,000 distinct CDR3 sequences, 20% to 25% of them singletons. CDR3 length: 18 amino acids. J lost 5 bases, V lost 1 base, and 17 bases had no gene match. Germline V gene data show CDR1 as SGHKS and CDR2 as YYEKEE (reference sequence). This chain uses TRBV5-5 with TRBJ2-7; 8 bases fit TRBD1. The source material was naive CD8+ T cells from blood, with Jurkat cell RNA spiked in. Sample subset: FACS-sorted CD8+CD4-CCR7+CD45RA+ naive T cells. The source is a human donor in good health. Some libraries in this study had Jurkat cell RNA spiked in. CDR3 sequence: CASSLSSRTGFAWDEQYF. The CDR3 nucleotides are TGTGCCAGCAGCTTGAGTAGCCGGACAGGGTTCGCCTGGGACGAGCAGTACTTC.